The rows below give T cell receptor beta chains drawn from one sample of a study of Ad26.COV2.S vaccination and SARS-CoV-2 variants. The assay was immunoSEQ multiplex PCR, and TCRdb's table has in-frame clones only and misses some. The repertoire holds 350,000 to 500,000 clones, with roughly 89% as singletons. Sequenced material: peripheral blood, taken in a trial of Ad26.COV2.S vaccine versus placebo. Receptors were obtained from a person between 18 and 60 years old who received the Ad26.COV2.S COVID-19 vaccine or a placebo. Both conserved end residues are part of each CDR3. Each record gives: D gene, J gene, clone size, V gene, CDR3 DNA, CDR3 protein. The D gene is left open where the match is weak. Clone size is not always given. Where it is, it says once, few, many or a class for expanded clones.

TRBD1	TRBJ1-2	-	TRBV6-2/TRBV6-3	TGTGCCAGCAGCCTAAGGACAGGGATGAGGAAAGGCTATGGCTACACCTTC	CASSLRTGMRKGYGYTF
-	TRBJ1-3	-	TRBV11-3	TGTGCCAGCAGCTCGTGGACAGACGAAAAATCTGGAAACACCATATATTTT	CASSSWTDEKSGNTIYF
-	TRBJ2-7	-	TRBV4-3	TGCGCCAGCAGCCAAGGCTTAGAGGGGACCTACGAGCAGTACTTC	CASSQGLEGTYEQYF
-	TRBJ1-1	-	TRBV9	TGTGCCAGCAGCCCCGGACACATGAACACTGAAGCTTTCTTT	CASSPGHMNTEAFF
TRBD1	TRBJ1-3	-	TRBV28	TGTGCCAGCAGGAGGACAGGCACCGTTCGTGGAAACACCATATATTTT	CASRRTGTVRGNTIYF
TRBD1	TRBJ1-2	-	TRBV29-1	TGCAGCGCTTGGGGACAGGGGTGCTACACCTTC	CSAWGQGCYTF
-	TRBJ1-2	-	TRBV9	TGTGCCAGCAGCGCGTCCAACGGAGTAGGGAGGTATGGCTACACCTTC	CASSASNGVGRYGYTF
-	TRBJ2-1	once	TRBV5-6	TGTGCCAGCAGCTTAGGAGATTTAGAAATGGGCAATGAGCAGTTCTTC	CASSLGDLEMGNEQFF
-	TRBJ1-3	-	TRBV15	TGTGCCACCAGCAGAGGGACAGCTGGAAACACCATATATTTT	CATSRGTAGNTIYF
TRBD1	TRBJ1-1	once	TRBV4-3	TGCGCCAGCAGCCCCAAGGGGGCAGGGTGGGGGAACACTGAAGCTTTCTTT	CASSPKGAGWGNTEAFF
-	TRBJ1-6	-	TRBV5-1	TGCGCCAGCAGCTTGGCGTCCGGGTCCGTCTCACCCCTCCACTTT	CASSLASGSVSPLHF
TRBD1	TRBJ2-6	-	TRBV28	TGTGCCACGGGTGACAGGGATGGATCTGGGGCCAACGTCCTGACTTTC	CATGDRDGSGANVLTF
-	TRBJ1-1	-	TRBV29-1	TGCAGCGTTGTGGTGGGGCGAGACACTGAAGCTTTCTTT	CSVVVGRDTEAFF
-	TRBJ2-3	-	TRBV7-9	TGTGCCAGCAGCTTAATCGGGGGCAAAGATACGCAGTATTTT	CASSLIGGKDTQYF
-	TRBJ1-5	-	TRBV28	TGTGCCAGCGGCATGCCGCCCCAGCATTTT	CASGMPPQHF
TRBD1	TRBJ1-4	-	TRBV5-5	TGTGCCAGCAGCTTCTGGGACAGGGATGTTGAAAAACTGTTTTTT	CASSFWDRDVEKLFF
-	TRBJ2-1	-	TRBV9	TGTGCCAGCAGCGTAGCTAGCAGCAATGAGCAGTTCTTC	CASSVASSNEQFF
-	TRBJ2-1	-	TRBV29-1	TGCAGCGTTGAAGGGGGACGTTACTCCTACAATGAGCAGTTCTTC	CSVEGGRYSYNEQFF
TRBD2	TRBJ2-5	-	TRBV5-1	TGCGCCAGCAGCCCCCCCGGGCTAGCGGGGGGCGGGGAGACCCAGTACTTC	CASSPPGLAGGGETQYF
-	TRBJ1-5	-	TRBV25-1	TGTGCCAGCAGTAGGGGGAGCAATCAGCCCCAGCATTTT	CASSRGSNQPQHF
TRBD1	TRBJ2-7	-	TRBV29-1	TGCAGCGTCCGGGACAGCTCCTACGAGCAGTACTTC	CSVRDSSYEQYF
-	TRBJ1-6	-	TRBV6-2/TRBV6-3	TGTGCCAGCAGTTTTTATAACCGGGAGAATTCACCCCTCCACTTT	CASSFYNRENSPLHF
-	TRBJ2-1	-	TRBV11-2	TGTGCCAGCAGCTCTTACTTCGACAATGAGCAGTTCTTC	CASSSYFDNEQFF
TRBD1	TRBJ1-2	-	TRBV7-9	TGTGCCAGCAGCTATGGGACAGGGGTTGGCTATGGCTACACCTTC	CASSYGTGVGYGYTF
TRBD2	TRBJ2-7	-	TRBV5-6	TGTGCCAGCAGCTCCCTTCCTTCACCGGGACTAGCGGGTGCATTGGACTTC	CASSSLPSPGLAGALDF
-	TRBJ2-1	-	TRBV11-3	TGTGCCAGCAGCTTAGGGGCGACCAGGAAAGGGACGAATGAGCAGTTCTTC	CASSLGATRKGTNEQFF
-	TRBJ2-7	-	TRBV21-1	TGTGCCAGCGTTAACAGGGGCTACGAGCAGTACTTC	CASVNRGYEQYF